The T cell receptor beta chain under discussion was sequenced for a study of molecular identifiers for immune sequencing clone quantification (dated by TCRdb to the late 2010s). With respect to the entire study: For a replicate experiment, the RNA from either around 20,000 or 100,000 naive CD8 T cells was divided into five aliquots, and four of those aliquots went on to sequencing. CD8 T cells were used in a methods study to benchmark molecular-identifier clustering-based TCR repertoire sequencing (MIDCIRS) and TCR RNA copy counting. Results and caveats for the whole study, not just this receptor: When barcode sub-clustering was left out, chimeric consensus sequences inflated TCR diversity, with chimeras reaching as high as 47%. Modeling indicated around 3 TCR RNA copies recovered per cell, compared with roughly 9.7 by digital PCR, which implies a capture efficiency of 25% to 35%. Spiked-in Jurkat TCR RNA equal to a single cell's worth was reported to be detectable even within 1,100,000 naive CD8 T cells. In CMV-specific effector cells, over 97% of molecules were held by clones above 20 RNA copies, whereas under 1% of molecules were held by such clones in naive cells. Highly expanded clone sizes could be underestimated because identical TCR molecules may share a barcode. Naive libraries contained spiked-in Jurkat TCR RNA (around eleven copies' worth), which is not part of the donor repertoire.

Spanning cysteine to phenylalanine, the CDR3 consists of 15 amino acids. Solely the CDR3 DNA is kept, with 45 bases framed from the first base. Trimmed from V: 2 bases; trimmed from J: 2 bases; junction bases lacking a gene match: 2. CDR1 and CDR2 are read off the germline V gene as MNHEY and SVGAGI. Libraries of naive CD8 T cells were generated from roughly 20,000 to 1,000,000 sorted cells, with 10%, 30% or 50% of the purified RNA used. On a BD FACSAria II, naive CD8 T cells were FACS-sorted as CD8+CD4-CCR7+CD45RA+ and collected into RLT Plus buffer. To test detection sensitivity, Jurkat RNA equal to about nine TCR copies was added to samples of 20,000-1,000,000 naive CD8 T cells. CD8 T cells were enriched with RosetteSep CD8+ T Cell Enrichment Cocktail and Ficoll-Paque, followed by ACK red cell lysis. Library preparation used PCR. Sequenced on a NextSeq 500. Bulk TCR libraries were made following a previously described method, with the TCR primers given in Table S5. Purification of total RNA was performed with the Qiagen AllPrep DNA/RNA kit. Before analysis, reads from multiple sequencing runs of one library were combined. The study's own analysis went as follows. Reads were retained only if their TCR constant sequence matched exactly, and those retained reads were trimmed to 150 nt and grouped according to their 12-nt molecular barcodes. Reads within each barcode group were sub-clustered using a 15% Levenshtein threshold, and quality-weighted consensus sequences were constructed for each RNA molecule. Non-functional sequences were discarded, and so were lower-count sequences lying one edit away from another sequence. Based on a fit of two negative binomial distributions, barcode sub-clusters having less than 20% of the maximum read count were discarded. TCRdb trimmed the raw reads at Q25, called clones with MiXCR and kept productive beta chains. Under each unique CDR3 protein, matching rows form one entry showing the most common genes and DNA. Here the V and J calls rest on TCRdb's processing, not on the authors' analysis. Counted in this sample were 300,000 to 400,000 distinct CDR3 sequences; 24% of them appeared once. The ten largest clonotypes hold roughly 0.7% of the sample.

This clonotype was detected many times. The antigen it binds to is not known. Base-call qualities are not available, and no considerably larger clone is one nucleotide away. This receptor was identified in a human donor in good health. Some libraries in this study had Jurkat cell RNA spiked in. The chain employs TRBV6-5 and TRBJ1-2; 10 bases in between match TRBD1. Sequencing input: naive CD8+ T cells from blood, with Jurkat cell RNA spiked in. Interpreted using the paper, the cell subset or site label stands for: FACS-sorted CD8+CD4-CCR7+CD45RA+ naive T cells. The CDR3 corresponds to CASSYVGQGNYGYTF. The base sequence is TGTGCCAGCAGTTACGTGGGACAGGGGAACTATGGCTACACCTTC.